This entry is about one TCR beta chain. The antigen remains unidentified. The data were produced by immunoSEQ multiplex PCR, yet TCRdb's version contains in-frame clones alone and is incomplete. The repertoire has approximately 50,000 clones, roughly 80% of them found once; the top ten carry roughly 5.1%. This sample was included in a study of T cell responses to AZD1222 COVID-19 vaccine. Germline loops: CDR1 SGHRS, CDR2 YFSETQ. Deletions cut 4 bases from V and 3 bases from J, with 23 bases between. This CDR3 comprises 18 residues. General study points: At 160-218 and 743-854, vaccine-associated CD4 TCRs were dominant, and they spanned spike. Donors, mostly white British, included more females; clonal diversity was possibly underestimated. Spike-specific TCR breadth and depth were elevated following two AZD1222 doses. Repertoires were obtained only post-peak T cell response.

This specimen consisted of peripheral blood, obtained 28 days after the second AZD1222 dose. The TCR sequence derives from an adult who received the AZD1222 COVID-19 vaccine. The chain is built from TRBV5-1 and TRBJ1-3; a possible D gene is TRBD1 (5 bases). CDR3 in amino acids: CASSQRGTAGSFGNTIYF. The CDR3 region has the DNA TGCGCCAGCAGCCAACGGGGAACGGCAGGGTCATTTGGAAACACCATATATTTT.